This record covers a single T cell receptor (beta chain). Original data processing: Amplification of reference gene primers was used by the study to estimate nucleated cell counts. The method was immunoSEQ multiplex PCR; TCRdb's version includes in-frame clones alone and lacks a portion of them. Clone size and the V and J calls come from that table; the DNA yielded D and trimming. In the table there are fewer than 200,000 clones, around nine tenths of which are singletons. The data originate from a study of blood T cell repertoires in COVID-19. About the study: Researchers got acute and convalescent COVID-19 samples from the United States, Italy and Spain. In each case, the material was cDNA or gDNA derived from T cells, B-cell-depleted T cells, or PBMCs.

This CDR3 contains 14 residues. Germline V gives CDR1 SNHLY, CDR2 FYNNEI. Deletions cut 0 bases from V and 6 bases from J, with 12 bases between. This rearrangement joins TRBV2 to TRBJ2-7; tentatively, D is TRBD1 (6 bases). Sequencing was carried out using peripheral blood. The receptor was derived from a man aged 35-49 years with active or convalescent COVID-19. The CDR3 loop is CASSEAAGALEQYF. DNA of the CDR3: TGTGCCAGCAGTGAAGCGGCAGGGGCCCTCGAGCAGTACTTC.